Listed below are T cell receptor beta chains from one sample, sequenced in a study of identical twins. Each CDR3 protein gets one entry after TCRdb re-called the 5' RACE reads with MiXCR. The sample shows around 250,000 distinct CDR3 sequences, under 8.5% of them seen only once. These data are also associated with another study on T cells expressing NK-cell markers.

Sequences were obtained from CD8+ T cells sorted from blood. Source of these receptors: a woman aged 18-29 years in good health. Both conserved end residues are part of each CDR3. The order of the fields is CDR3 protein, clone size, V gene, J gene. A clone size is listed for some rows: how often the clone was seen (once, few, many), or a class if it is expanded.

cdr3_aa: CASSIGPPGEKLFF; clone_size: many; v_call: TRBV12-3/TRBV12-4; j_call: TRBJ1-4
cdr3_aa: CASSPGGHTPEAFF; clone_size: .; v_call: TRBV4-2; j_call: TRBJ1-1
cdr3_aa: CASSNNPSVNTEAFF; clone_size: many; v_call: TRBV5-1; j_call: TRBJ1-1
cdr3_aa: CASSMTSGGGDTQYF; clone_size: .; v_call: TRBV11-2; j_call: TRBJ2-3
cdr3_aa: CASSDKVRGSSYNEQFF; clone_size: many; v_call: TRBV7-7; j_call: TRBJ2-1
cdr3_aa: CASSGLWTSTDTQYF; clone_size: .; v_call: TRBV2; j_call: TRBJ2-3
cdr3_aa: CASTLGSGNYYEQYF; clone_size: .; v_call: TRBV3-1; j_call: TRBJ2-7
cdr3_aa: CASSEASRGSYEQYF; clone_size: few; v_call: TRBV25-1; j_call: TRBJ2-7
cdr3_aa: CASTNIVGRGGITYEQYF; clone_size: .; v_call: TRBV6-1; j_call: TRBJ2-7
cdr3_aa: CASSLALAVPSYEQYF; clone_size: many; v_call: TRBV5-1; j_call: TRBJ2-7
cdr3_aa: CASSDSTGGNTEAFF; clone_size: few; v_call: TRBV6-4; j_call: TRBJ1-1
cdr3_aa: CASNFPTEMNTEAFF; clone_size: many; v_call: TRBV12-3/TRBV12-4; j_call: TRBJ1-1
cdr3_aa: CAWSGRKGANEQYF; clone_size: few; v_call: TRBV30; j_call: TRBJ2-7
cdr3_aa: CASSPQDLGYGYTF; clone_size: many; v_call: TRBV12-3/TRBV12-4; j_call: TRBJ1-2
cdr3_aa: CASRPGPGANVLTF; clone_size: .; v_call: TRBV5-6; j_call: TRBJ2-6
cdr3_aa: CASAPGQGGTGANVLTF; clone_size: few; v_call: TRBV7-9; j_call: TRBJ2-6
cdr3_aa: CASSLTGISGNTIYF; clone_size: few; v_call: TRBV12-3/TRBV12-4; j_call: TRBJ1-3
cdr3_aa: CASSGPQRRGLGNEQFF; clone_size: .; v_call: TRBV7-9; j_call: TRBJ2-1
cdr3_aa: CASRPFGTVNSPLHF; clone_size: few; v_call: TRBV6-4; j_call: TRBJ1-6
cdr3_aa: CASSSQREKKLFF; clone_size: few; v_call: TRBV7-9; j_call: TRBJ1-4
cdr3_aa: CATSLGIAGTDTQYF; clone_size: few; v_call: TRBV15; j_call: TRBJ2-3
cdr3_aa: CATSREGGYQETQYF; clone_size: many; v_call: TRBV15; j_call: TRBJ2-5
cdr3_aa: CASGSTDTQYF; clone_size: many; v_call: TRBV12-5; j_call: TRBJ2-3
cdr3_aa: CASSVSAFNTGELFF; clone_size: many; v_call: TRBV6-1; j_call: TRBJ2-2
cdr3_aa: CASSDRTGFGEQFF; clone_size: few; v_call: TRBV27; j_call: TRBJ2-1
cdr3_aa: CASSLANSRVNTEAFF; clone_size: few; v_call: TRBV5-1; j_call: TRBJ1-1
cdr3_aa: CASSFWGDGEQYF; clone_size: .; v_call: TRBV27; j_call: TRBJ2-7
cdr3_aa: CASSLATGGEQFF; clone_size: few; v_call: TRBV7-9; j_call: TRBJ2-1
cdr3_aa: CASRLAGATDTQYF; clone_size: .; v_call: TRBV27; j_call: TRBJ2-3
cdr3_aa: CASSYGFYEQYF; clone_size: many; v_call: TRBV6-2/TRBV6-3; j_call: TRBJ2-7
cdr3_aa: CASSGGTSPGTGLTNYGYTF; clone_size: .; v_call: TRBV9; j_call: TRBJ1-2
cdr3_aa: CASSGGGAQNTQYF; clone_size: .; v_call: TRBV9; j_call: TRBJ2-3
cdr3_aa: CASSSYLGYEQYF; clone_size: .; v_call: TRBV6-2/TRBV6-3; j_call: TRBJ2-7
cdr3_aa: CASSLDPLRGGGELFF; clone_size: few; v_call: TRBV11-2; j_call: TRBJ2-2
cdr3_aa: CASSPGLAGVYVGGWTDEQYF; clone_size: few; v_call: TRBV5-6; j_call: TRBJ2-7
cdr3_aa: CASTSGYYEQFF; clone_size: few; v_call: TRBV19; j_call: TRBJ2-1
cdr3_aa: CASRDGQGEGGEQFF; clone_size: few; v_call: TRBV6-1; j_call: TRBJ2-1
cdr3_aa: CASSKVEETQYF; clone_size: .; v_call: TRBV21-1; j_call: TRBJ2-5
cdr3_aa: CAWSVQLAYEQYF; clone_size: .; v_call: TRBV30; j_call: TRBJ2-7
cdr3_aa: CASSQDGVKAFF; clone_size: many; v_call: TRBV3-1; j_call: TRBJ1-1
cdr3_aa: CASSLTGYSNQPQHF; clone_size: many; v_call: TRBV5-5; j_call: TRBJ1-5
cdr3_aa: CASSIRQGNRELFF; clone_size: .; v_call: TRBV7-9; j_call: TRBJ2-2